This TCR beta chain derives from a study of blood T cell repertoires in COVID-19. For the study at large: The United States, Italy and Spain provided the acute and convalescent COVID-19 samples. PBMCs, B-cell-depleted T cells, or T cells provided the cDNA or gDNA that made up the material.

In the original workflow: For nucleated cells, counts were estimated from reference gene primer amplification. TCRdb's copy holds only in-frame clones and misses some; the assay was immunoSEQ multiplex PCR. V, J and clone size were drawn from that table, and D and trimming were deduced from the DNA. The sample includes approximately 82,000 clones, approximately 82% of them seen just once. There are 15 residues in the CDR3. With V trimmed by 4 bases and J by 4 bases, 7 bases remained unmatched. The germline CDR1 and CDR2 sequences are LGHDT and YNNKEL (reference sequence). What was sequenced was peripheral blood. The chain couples TRBV3-1 (or the pseudogene TRBV3-2) to TRBJ1-3; 7 positions match TRBD1. This TCR derives from a man between 50 and 59 years old with active or convalescent COVID-19. CDR3: CASSLGTEGGNTIYF. CDR3 coding DNA: TGTGCCAGCAGCCTCGGGACAGAAGGAGGAAACACCATATATTTT.